This T cell receptor beta chain was identified in a study of cytomegalovirus exposure and HLA in healthy donors. Broader study findings: Sequencing depth roughly uniform across donors was assumed in presence/absence analyses. The authors judged a highly shared variant cluster likely a sequencing artifact.

The CDR3 has 14 amino acids. Trimming pared 4 bases from V and 4 bases from J, leaving 12 bases between. Per germline, CDR1 SGHRS and CDR2 YFSETQ. PCR was performed using 60 Vbeta and 13 Jbeta primers. The repertoire was sequenced with immunoSEQ multiplex PCR; TCRdb's copy has only in-frame clones and lacks some. The sample records over 110,000 clones, under 90% being singletons. As for this clone: Its antigen is unknown.

Sequencing was done on a sample of PBMCs. V gene TRBV5-1 combines with J gene TRBJ2-1, with D maybe TRBD2 (6 bases). This receptor was obtained from a male donor in good health and CMV-seronegative. The CDR3 DNA reads as TGCGCCAGCAGCCTAGGGACTTTATACAATGAGCAGTTCTTC. Its protein is CASSLGTLYNEQFF. The full variable domain, rest sourced from reference TRBV5-1 and TRBJ2-1, is KAGVTQTPRYLIKTRGQQVTLSCSPISGHRSVSWYQQTPGQGLQFLFEYFSETQRNKGNFPGRFSGRQFSNSRSEMNVSTLELGDSALYLCASSLGTLYNEQFFGPGTRLTVL.